This TCR beta chain was identified in a study of shared clonotypes between healthy human individuals (dated by TCRdb to the early 2020s). About the study as a whole: The cohort included three men and a couple of women between 18 and 49 years of age. Per donor, three plates each were used for CD4 naive and CD4 memory, two for CD8 naive, and one for CD8 memory. To estimate repertoire size and how much clonotypes are shared between individuals, the study performed deep sequencing of blood TCR repertoires from roughly five healthy adults. To increase sequencing depth and limit assay-specific biases, different laboratories used diverse techniques to prepare libraries and sequence TCR repertoires. Each donor's leukapheresis produced roughly between roughly 0.85 and 9.5 billion PBMCs.

Paper-wide results and their limitations: Across several donors, 4.5% to 6.5% of naive CD4, roughly 3.8% of naive CD8, under 2.5% of memory CD4, and 0.4% of memory CD8 clonotypes were shared. Estimated clonotype richness was generally larger for naive than for memory subsets. Sampling was limited to blood, and TCR repertoires in tissue likely differ from TCR repertoires in blood. Rarefaction of sorted-subset datasets indicated incomplete sequencing despite the large sequencing depth. Compared with non-shared clonotypes, the clonotypes found in all four sorted-subset donors had higher generation probabilities. The genetic and exposure-history diversity represented was limited by the small number of donors. Pairwise subsampling indicated that sequencing depth was expected to affect the degree of clonotype sharing among donors.

Donors were healthy HIV-negative adults with no recently reported acute infections or vaccinations. Every donor was a Caucasian adult residing in Nashville, Tennessee, USA. Magnetic negative selection was used to enrich CD4+ T cells, after which naive cells were positively selected on CD45RA and the negative fraction became the memory subset. Blood was obtained by leukapheresis, after which PBMCs were separated by Ficoll-Histopaque density gradient centrifugation and cryopreserved in liquid nitrogen vapor phase. Analytical flow cytometry was used to check the purity and quantity of each magnetically sorted T cell population. Each sorted fraction had its genomic DNA isolated and then quantified by UV absorbance on a Nanodrop 2000c. About this clone: What antigen it recognizes has not been identified. Base qualities are missing; no much larger clone stands one base away.

Reading the germline V gene gives CDR1 ENHRY and CDR2 SYGVKD. The CDR3, from cysteine to phenylalanine, totals 19 residues. Only the CDR3 DNA is retained, 57 bases long and in frame from the first base. Relative to germline, V is 4 bases shorter and J is 1 base shorter, with 24 bases between their ends. Using the deep immunoSEQ assay, multiplex PCR amplified TCR CDR3 regions from genomic DNA. Extracted genomic DNA from each cell subset was distributed evenly across all wells of several immunoSEQ 96-well plates, and each plate was treated as a replicate. For sorted subsets, around 200 ng genomic DNA, equal to 25,000 to 35,000 T cell genomes, was loaded into each replicate PCR. Purified libraries were quantified with a Qubit 3.0 fluorometer, sized on a Bioanalyzer 2100, and re-quantified with the KAPA Library Quantification kit. Every immunoSEQ 96-well plate was sequenced on a separate single-read 150-cycle Illumina NextSeq 550 flow cell. Turning to the authors' computational methods: The immunoSEQ output contained only junctional sequences without quality scores, so filtering could not match that applied to full-length reads. To assign V/J genes and CDR3, sequences were annotated using PyIR, a Python wrapper for IgBLAST v1.9, with IMGT germline references. Any read was removed if the V/J assignment was weak (E-value above 1e-6), the CDR3 was missing, or the read contained stop codons, out-of-frame junctions, or ambiguous translated residues. A V3J clonotype was defined by an identical inferred V gene, J gene, and CDR3 amino acid sequence. To compute the percentage overlap between repertoires, the number of shared unique clonotypes was divided by the size of the smaller repertoire. Richness of each repertoire was evaluated using RTK rarefaction, the Chao1 estimator, and Recon v2.1 estimates of unobserved clonotypes. OLGA was used to compute generation probabilities for all TCRbeta clonotypes that the gDNA method yielded from a few donors. The source is immuneACCESS, and TCRdb retained only in-frame sequences with V and J called. Part of the clones is not carried over; for the studies checked, unresolved V genes explain less than half of this, and the remainder is unexplained. D and trimming were read from the DNA, whereas the V and J calls and clone size are those reported in that table. The sample yields about 2.5 million clones; approximately 90% were counted once. The top ten clones comprise 0.3% to 0.4% of the sample.

The sequence links TRBV10-3 to TRBJ2-3, with no reliable assignment of the D segment. Sequenced input: naive CD4+ T cells from PBMCs. The cell subset or site label of this sample denotes: CD45RA+ positively selected. The TCR was taken from a man in his late teens or twenties in good health. Some clones in this sample may be carry-over from other donors' samples. The CDR3 in this case is CAISGPRPPTVVGTDTQYF. The DNA sequence follows: TGTGCCATCAGTGGCCCCCGGCCCCCCACGGTGGTGGGCACAGATACGCAGTATTTT.